This paragraph covers one T cell receptor (beta chain) sequence. The antigen is unknown. Other DNA sequences of this sample code for an identical CDR3. Among the 120 subjects of the validation cohort, separate from the approximately 660-subject first cohort, were the donors. Some clones are missing from TCRdb's copy, which holds only in-frame ones; the method was immunoSEQ multiplex PCR. The sample lists 200,000 or so clones; almost 90% were seen once. The data belong to a study of cytomegalovirus exposure and HLA in healthy donors. Study results and limitations: The study designated fewer than 200 TCR beta chains cytomegalovirus-associated. Later, an analysis found that TCR clusters from the first cohort tended to co-occur in the 110 or so validation repertoires. In vitro assays verified that three CMV-associated chains recognized CMV antigens specifically.

The sample consisted of PBMCs. The clonotype comes from a woman between 18 and 29 years old in good health and CMV-seronegative.

CDR3 bases: TGTGCCAGCAGTGTCCAGGGATACAATGAGCAGTTCTTC. Translating gives CASSVQGYNEQFF. The rearrangement joins TRBV27 to TRBJ2-1, with D possibly matching TRBD1 (5 bases). CDR1 and CDR2 (germline): MNHEY, SMNVEV (reference sequence). Trimming cost V 5 bases and J 4 bases, with 9 bases left between them. The CDR3 length is 13 residues.